The 18 T cell receptor beta chains below all came from one sample that was sequenced in a study of T cell therapy after organ transplantation. These receptors have no identified antigens. Assay: immunoSEQ multiplex PCR; the TCRdb copy retains only in-frame clones and omits some. The sample holds more than 2,000 clones, roughly nine tenths seen once. Specimen: CD8+ T cells from blood, collected before autologous CMV-specific T cell therapy. The receptors derive from a human patient who had received a solid organ transplant and had CMV disease.

CDR3 loop: CASSSTGLEDEQYF. Written as DNA, the CDR3 is TGTGCCAGCAGCTCGACAGGGTTGGAGGACGAGCAGTACTTC. The J gene is TRBJ2-7, the V gene TRBV5-6; 7 positions match TRBD1. This CDR3 is 14 amino acids long. CDR1 and CDR2 from the germline V gene are SGHDT and YYEEEE. Trimming took 3 bases from V and 5 from J; bases not matched to a gene: 8.

CDR3 in amino acids: CASTERGGTEAFF. The CDR3 DNA follows: TGTGCCAGTACTGAGAGGGGGGGCACTGAAGCTTTCTTT. The rearrangement links TRBV19 to TRBJ1-1; tentative D call: TRBD1 (6 bases). From germline, CDR1 is LNHDA and CDR2 SQIVND (reference sequence). This CDR3 is built from 13 residues. V lost 7 bases to trimming and J lost 4 bases, with 13 bases between them.

The chain carries TRBV4-1 and TRBJ2-7, with D tentatively TRBD1 or TRBD2 (5 bases each). The CDR3 contains 12 residues. Looked up from germline, CDR1 is MGHRA and CDR2 is YSYEKL. Trimming stripped 4 bases from V and 5 bases from J, with 9 bases between. For the CDR3, the DNA is TGCGCCAGCAGCCCCGGGACCAACGAGCAGTACTTC. Translated, it gives CASSPGTNEQYF.

The V gene is TRBV14, the J gene TRBJ2-7; 8 nucleotides agree with TRBD2. Trimming removed 0 bases from V and 6 bases from J; junction bases left unmatched: 7. The CDR3 is 15 residues long. Looked up from germline, CDR1 is SGHDN and CDR2 is FVKESK. Written as DNA, the CDR3 is TGTGCCAGCAGCCAAGAATTAAGCGGGAGACGCGAGCAGTACTTC. It specifies CASSQELSGRREQYF.

The chain employs TRBV11-1 and TRBJ2-7; D ambiguous. V was cut by 5 bases and J by 2 bases, with 10 bases left in between. The CDR3 totals 13 residues. Germline V gene sequence: CDR1 SGHAT, CDR2 FQDESV (reference sequence). CDR3 sequence: CASSLHTAYEQYF. Written as DNA, the CDR3 is TGTGCCAGCAGCCTCCACACCGCCTACGAGCAGTACTTC.

This chain's CDR3 is CASSPPTALRETQYF. The CDR3 DNA reads TGTGCCAGCAGCCCCCCGACAGCCCTACGGGAGACCCAGTACTTC. V is TRBV5-6 and J is TRBJ2-5; the D gene is possibly TRBD1 (5 bases). The CDR3 length is 15 residues. Deletions cut 4 bases from V and 5 bases from J, with 18 bases between. The germline V gene encodes CDR1 SGHDT and CDR2 YYEEEE.

This clone has only one observation. The chain is built from TRBV30 and TRBJ1-2, with a possible D match to TRBD1 (5 bases). CDR1 GTSNPN and CDR2 SVGIG come from the germline V gene (reference sequence). Trimming pared 5 bases from V and 8 bases from J, leaving 21 bases between. CDR3 length equals 14 residues. Here the CDR3 DNA reads TGTGCCTGGGGGGACGACAGTTCGGTTGTCGGCTACACCTTC. This translates into CAWGDDSSVVGYTF.

The rearrangement uses TRBV6-5 and TRBJ2-5, with a possible D match to TRBD2 (5 bases). This CDR3 contains 13 residues. The germline V and J ends were trimmed by 4 bases and 5 bases, with 11 bases remaining between them. Germline assignment: CDR1 MNHEY and CDR2 SVGAGI. The CDR3 spells CASSLGSRETQYF. CDR3 coding DNA: TGTGCCAGCAGTTTGGGGAGTCGGGAGACCCAGTACTTC.

This sequence joins TRBV6-6 and TRBJ1-1; D might be TRBD1 (5 bases). This CDR3 comprises 11 residues. Trimming shortened V by 5 bases and J by 6 bases, and 7 bases separated the two germline ends. CDR1 and CDR2 from the germline V gene are MNHNY and SVGAGI (reference sequence). The chain's CDR3 is CASSTGAEAFF. CDR3 bases: TGTGCCAGCAGTACAGGAGCTGAAGCTTTCTTT.

This chain connects TRBV6-1 to TRBJ2-3; TRBD2 agrees at 7 bases. The CDR3 loop spans 13 amino acids. Unmatched junction bases numbered 3, after V lost 7 bases and J lost 2 bases. Germline CDR1 is MNHNS and CDR2 is SASEGT. CDR3 in amino acids: CASTAGDTDTQYF. In nucleotides, the CDR3 is TGTGCCAGCACGGCGGGAGACACAGATACGCAGTATTTT.

The chain carries TRBV25-1 and TRBJ2-1, with D perhaps matching TRBD1 (6 bases). In germline, CDR1 is MGHDK, CDR2 SYGVNS. Trimming took off 3 bases at V and 7 bases at J, with 19 bases between the two ends. The CDR3 is 16 amino acids. CDR3 amino acids: CASSDTIQGAVNEQFF. The DNA for the CDR3 is TGTGCCAGCAGTGACACCATACAGGGAGCCGTGAATGAGCAGTTCTTC.

J is TRBJ2-2 and V is TRBV6-5, with TRBD1 matching 10 bases. The V segment lost 5 bases and the J segment 6 bases; nucleotides outside the gene matches: 3. The CDR3 loop spans 14 amino acids. Looked up from germline, CDR1 is MNHEY and CDR2 is SVGAGI. The CDR3 DNA is TGTGCCAGCAGTGACGGACAGGGGGCCGGGGAGCTGTTTTTT. It translates to CASSDGQGAGELFF.

The rearrangement links TRBV4-2 to TRBJ2-5; D gene uncertain. This CDR3 is built from 16 residues. V gave up 0 bases and J gave up 5 bases, with 16 bases separating them. In germline, CDR1 is LGHNA, CDR2 YNFKEQ. The CDR3 nucleotides are TGTGCCAGCAGCCAAGATTGGGCGCTAAAGGCGGAGACCCAGTACTTC. Its protein product is CASSQDWALKAETQYF.

Remarks on this clone: An end of the junction differs from the germline gene, which may be a read error. The rearrangement links TRBV7-7 to TRBJ2-3, with 13 bases matching TRBD2. The CDR3 is made up of 15 amino acids. Germline V gene data show CDR1 as SSHAT and CDR2 as FNYEAQ (reference sequence). Here the CDR3 DNA reads TGTGCTAGCAGCTTGACTAGCGGGGGGTCAGATACGCAGTATTTT. This translates into CASSLTSGGSDTQYF.

The rearrangement links TRBV6-4 to TRBJ2-1; TRBD2 matches 13 bases. This CDR3 contains 15 residues. The germline CDR1 and CDR2 sequences are MRHNA and SNTAGT. The V segment lost 2 bases and the J segment 6 bases; nucleotides outside the gene matches: 1. The DNA of the CDR3 is TGTGCCAGCAGTGACACTAGCGGGGGGGCCAATGAGCAGTTCTTC. This encodes CASSDTSGGANEQFF.

This clone appeared once. This chain links TRBV9 with TRBJ2-3; 10 nucleotides line up with TRBD2. The J segment lost 4 bases and the V segment lost 7 bases, leaving 9 bases of the junction unmatched. Germline V gene lookup returns CDR1 SGDLS and CDR2 YYNGEE. CDR3 length: 15 residues. The CDR3 reads CASLRGSGGSDTQYF. The DNA for the CDR3 is TGTGCCAGCTTACGTGGTAGCGGGGGGTCAGATACGCAGTATTTT.

This sequence joins TRBV5-6 and TRBJ2-7, with TRBD1 identical over 11 bases. The CDR3 is made up of 15 amino acids. Germline V gene data show CDR1 as SGHDT and CDR2 as YYEEEE. With 0 bases clipped from V and 7 bases from J, the junction kept 6 bases outside the gene matches. CDR3 amino acids: CASSLGGQGVFEQYF. The CDR3 nucleotides read TGTGCCAGCAGCTTGGGGGGACAGGGGGTTTTTGAGCAGTACTTC.

Comments on this clone: Its ends do not fully match the called genes, so a read error is possible. The V gene is TRBV7-7, the J gene TRBJ2-7; either TRBD1 or TRBD2 may fit D (6 bases each). CDR3 size: 13 residues. Germline V gives CDR1 SSHAT, CDR2 FNYEAQ (reference sequence). The CDR3 DNA follows: TGTGCTAGCAGCTGGGGGGACAAATACGAGCAGTACTTC. Translating it yields CASSWGDKYEQYF.